This TCR beta chain derives from a study of cytomegalovirus exposure and HLA in healthy donors. Study overall: Of all 400 or so donors who were genotyped, 80% to 85% belonged to the Caucasian-associated ancestry cluster. Whole-study findings and limits: It was approximately 170 TCR beta chains that were listed as cytomegalovirus-associated.

A word on this clone: Its antigen is unidentified.

The trim removed 0 bases at V and 3 bases at J, leaving 4 bases unmatched. CDR3 size: 15 residues. Germline CDR1 reads SGHRS; CDR2 reads YFSETQ. PCR employed 60 Vbeta and 13 Jbeta primers. How the authors handled the data: There were about 80 million unique TCR beta chains by a later count, and some 11 million of them were shared. This table comes from immunoSEQ multiplex PCR, and its TCRdb copy is limited to in-frame clones, with some not included. The V and J calls and the clone size are those of that table, but D and trimming were determined from the DNA. The sample holds more than 90,000 clones, about 76% seen once.

This chain links TRBV5-1 with TRBJ2-7; 9 nucleotides match TRBD1. Specimen: PBMCs. This sequence originates from a human donor in good health. This chain's CDR3 is CASSLVGTGNYEQYF. The CDR3 DNA follows: TGCGCCAGCAGCTTGGTCGGGACAGGGAACTACGAGCAGTACTTC.